The clone carrying this T cell receptor beta chain was detected ten times or more. Its antigen is not known. Trimming at V came to 2 bases and at J to 0 bases, leaving 8 bases not matched to a gene. Germline V gene sequence: CDR1 LGHDT, CDR2 YNNKEL (reference sequence). This CDR3 is built from 18 residues. This entry comes from a study of read filtering for tumor transcriptome and immune sequencing. Whole-study context: Revised staging placed roughly eight patients in R-ISS I, around 15 in II, 6 or 7 in III. Findings and caveats of the study: In IR-seq, single-read clonotypes were about 80% of clonotypes but approximately 3.5% of reads. Even smaller IR-seq throughput identified most shared clonotypes. IR-seq and RNA-seq agreed better without single-read clonotypes.

This library used about 400 ng RNA and molecular barcoded adaptors spanning alpha/delta and beta/gamma chains. TCRdb independently ran MiXCR on the reads; one entry per CDR3 protein. The sample lists 25,000 to 35,000 distinct CDR3 sequences; approximately 15% were seen once. The chain carries TRBV3-1 and TRBJ2-5; 11 bases line up with TRBD2. This receptor was obtained from a donor aged 40 or older with multiple myeloma. Sample: a population of CD138-negative cells sorted from bone marrow. CDR3 in amino acids: CASSQSLAGGPHQETQYF. The CDR3 DNA reads TGTGCCAGCAGCCAATCCTTAGCGGGAGGGCCCCACCAAGAGACCCAGTACTTC.